The sequence of this T cell receptor beta chain was determined in a study of Ad26.COV2.S vaccination and SARS-CoV-2 variants. As for the study in general: As a participant in COV1001, the donor was in the Ad26.COV2.S trial arm. Participants got Ad26.COV2.S intramuscularly, once or twice 56 days apart. Study outcomes and limitations: People given the vaccine had a wider spike-specific TCR breadth than placebo recipients did.

This table comes from immunoSEQ multiplex PCR, and its TCRdb copy is limited to in-frame clones, with some not included. The sample consists of some 340,000 clones, around 83% of them appearing once. Treatment in this sample: roughly 19 received Ad26.COV2.S at low or high dose, single or two shots; several received placebo; per-sample allocation not given. On day 63 after the first injection, vaccine and placebo recipients gave samples. Of note for this clone: Its antigen is not identified.

The sequencing here drew on peripheral blood, taken in a trial of Ad26.COV2.S vaccine versus placebo. The sequence was obtained from a person between 18 and 59 years old who received the Ad26.COV2.S COVID-19 vaccine or a placebo.

DNA of the CDR3: TGTGCCAGCAGTAAACTAGACAGCCTCGGGAACACTGAAGCTTTCTTT. Translated: CASSKLDSLGNTEAFF. This sequence joins TRBV6-2 or TRBV6-3 and TRBJ1-1; TRBD1 is a possible D gene (5 bases). The germline gives CDR1 MNHEY, CDR2 SVGEGT. V lost 5 bases and J lost 1, with 17 bases in between. The CDR3 totals 16 residues.